A selection of T cell receptor beta chains follows, all from one sample in a study of cytomegalovirus exposure and HLA in healthy donors. Here immunoSEQ multiplex PCR was the method, and the copy in TCRdb shows in-frame clones only, minus some. The sample has fewer than 200,000 clones, roughly 77% seen once. The material sequenced was PBMCs. These TCRs come from a woman aged 18 to 35 in good health and CMV-seronegative. CDR3s include the opening cysteine and the closing phenylalanine or tryptophan. Each record gives: D gene, V gene, J gene, clone size, CDR3 DNA, CDR3 protein. A D gene is named only where the DNA matches it firmly. Clone size is stated in some rows and not others, as once, few, many or a class when expanded.

TRBD1	TRBV7-8	TRBJ2-2	few	TGTGCCAGCAGCTTGACAGGGTGGCCCGGGGAGCTGTTTTTT	CASSLTGWPGELFF
TRBD2	TRBV9	TRBJ2-1	.	TGTGCCAGCAGCTCCGCGGGAGTGGGCAATGAGCAGTTCTTC	CASSSAGVGNEQFF
.	TRBV5-5	TRBJ1-5	few	TGTGCCAGCAGCTTGGAACGGCAGGGGAGTCAGCCCCAGCATTTT	CASSLERQGSQPQHF
.	TRBV2	TRBJ1-2	once	TGTGCCAGCAGCGAAGCGCCAACAGGGTGGGAAAACTATGGCTACACCTTC	CASSEAPTGWENYGYTF
.	TRBV6-1	TRBJ2-6	.	TGTGCCAGCATCCCAGGGCACTCTGGGGCCAACGTCCTGACTTTC	CASIPGHSGANVLTF
.	TRBV6-1	TRBJ1-2	once	TGTGCCAGCAGAGCTAAAACCACAGGGTCTTATGGCTACACCTTC	CASRAKTTGSYGYTF
TRBD1	TRBV7-3	TRBJ1-1	.	TGTGCCAGCACAACAACGTCCGGGACAGGCATGAACACTGAAGCTTTCTTT	CASTTTSGTGMNTEAFF
TRBD1	TRBV7-9	TRBJ1-2	.	TGTGCCAGCAGCCCAGGGACAGGGGGCAACTATGGCTACACCTTC	CASSPGTGGNYGYTF
TRBD2	TRBV10-2	TRBJ2-1	.	TGCGCCAGCAGTGAATTCGGGAGGTCCCTTTTTAATGAGCAGTTCTTC	CASSEFGRSLFNEQFF
TRBD1	TRBV18	TRBJ1-5	few	TGTGCCAGCTCACCCCAACAGGGGGCAGATCAGCCCCAGCATTTT	CASSPQQGADQPQHF
.	TRBV28	TRBJ1-2	.	TGTGCCAGCAGACCCCCCGCAGGGTATGGCTACACCTTC	CASRPPAGYGYTF
.	TRBV7-2	TRBJ2-2	few	TGTGCCAGCAGCTTAGGGCTTAACACCGGGGAGCTGTTTTTT	CASSLGLNTGELFF
.	TRBV5-1	TRBJ1-3	.	TGCGCCAGCAGCTTGAGTGGCCACTCTGGAAACACCATATATTTT	CASSLSGHSGNTIYF
.	TRBV27	TRBJ1-2	.	TGTGCCAGCAGGCGGACACAGGACTATGGCTACACCTTC	CASRRTQDYGYTF
TRBD2	TRBV5-8	TRBJ2-7	.	TGTGCCAGCAGCTTGTTCCGGCGGGGACTAGGCTCCTACGAGCAGTACTTC	CASSLFRRGLGSYEQYF
TRBD1	TRBV6-5	TRBJ2-7	.	TGTGCCAGCAGCCGACAGGGGGCGAGGTCCTACGAGCAGTACTTC	CASSRQGARSYEQYF
.	TRBV27	TRBJ2-3	.	TGTGCCAGCAGACGACAAACCCCCACAGATACGCAGTATTTT	CASRRQTPTDTQYF
.	TRBV5-1	TRBJ2-6	.	TGCGCCAGCAGCCCAATTTTGACGGGGGTCTCTGGGGCCAACGTCCTGACTTTC	CASSPILTGVSGANVLTF
TRBD2	TRBV9	TRBJ2-1	.	TGTGCCAGCAGCGGGGGCGGGAGGGCCTACAATGAGCAGTTCTTC	CASSGGGRAYNEQFF
.	TRBV5-1	TRBJ2-5	.	TGCGCCAGTGCAGGGGAGACCCAGTACTTC	CASAGETQYF
.	TRBV2	TRBJ1-4	.	TGTGCCAGCAGTGGGGACATAACAACTAATGAAAAACTGTTTTTT	CASSGDITTNEKLFF
.	TRBV4-1	TRBJ2-1	.	TGCGCCAGCAGCCGTGGAAGGGGGTACAGCTCCTACAATGAGCAGTTCTTC	CASSRGRGYSSYNEQFF
.	TRBV5-1	TRBJ1-1	once	TGCGCCAGCAGCGGGGGACAGAACACTGAAGCTTTCTTT	CASSGGQNTEAFF
.	TRBV11-1	TRBJ2-7	few	TGTGCCAGCAGCCCGACCGACGGGTCCTACGAGCAGTACTTC	CASSPTDGSYEQYF
.	TRBV18	TRBJ2-7	.	TGTGCCAGCTCACCACCGGGACTGTCTACTCACGAGCAGTACTTC	CASSPPGLSTHEQYF
.	TRBV11-2	TRBJ1-1	.	TGTGCCAGCAGCTTAGCCCGGGCTGGGGGCAAAGCTTTCTTT	CASSLARAGGKAFF
TRBD2	TRBV2	TRBJ2-7	.	TGTGCCAGCAGTGAAAGGGTCGGGGGGTCCTACGAGCAGTACTTC	CASSERVGGSYEQYF
TRBD1	TRBV5-1	TRBJ1-2	.	TGCGCCAGCAGCTTGCGGACAGGGAATGGCTACACCTTC	CASSLRTGNGYTF
.	TRBV5-6	TRBJ1-2	few	TGTGCCAGCAGCTTGACATCGTATGGCTACACCTTC	CASSLTSYGYTF
.	TRBV28	TRBJ1-1	.	TGTGCCAGCAGTTTCGTGGCGAACACTGAAGCTTTCTTT	CASSFVANTEAFF
TRBD1	TRBV5-8	TRBJ2-7	.	TGTGCCAGCAGCGCAATGGACAGGGATTATGGCGAGCAGTACTTC	CASSAMDRDYGEQYF
TRBD1	TRBV5-1	TRBJ2-7	.	TGCGCCAGCAGCTCGAGGGGCGGGACAGGGGCATCCTACGAGCAGTACTTC	CASSSRGGTGASYEQYF
.	TRBV6-1	TRBJ1-5	.	TGTGCCAGCAGCTCAAGCGGTAACCAGCCCCAGCATTTT	CASSSSGNQPQHF